The 23 T cell receptor beta chains presented below share a single source sample, sequenced in a study of CD8+ T cells in alopecia areata. cDNA prepared by RNA extraction and subsequent reverse transcription served as the template for sequencing. Data came from immunoSEQ multiplex PCR; TCRdb stores just in-frame clones and leaves some out. The sample comprises about 140,000 clones, around 83% of which are singletons, and 13% rests with the top ten. Treatment reported: oral pan-JAK inhibitor, 5-10 mg twice daily. Sequencing was performed on CD8+ T cells sorted from blood, taken at week 4, from a patient treated with tofacitinib. These receptors all come from a human donor with alopecia areata.

CDR3 DNA: TGCGCCAGCAGCCAAGATCGACAGCTAGCGGCCTACAATGAGCAGTTCTTC. Amino acids: CASSQDRQLAAYNEQFF. The rearrangement uses TRBV4-1 and TRBJ2-1, with TRBD2 matching over 7 bases. Per germline, CDR1 MGHRA and CDR2 YSYEKL. V lost 0 bases to trimming and J lost 2 bases; unmatched junction nucleotides: 7. This CDR3 is built from 17 residues.

V is TRBV18 and J is TRBJ2-5, with a possible D match to TRBD1 (6 bases). CDR1 and CDR2 (germline): KGHSH, LQKENI. This CDR3 has 15 amino acids. V lost 3 bases to trimming and J lost 3 bases, with 14 bases between them. The CDR3 loop is CASSPSYRAEETQYF. As DNA, the CDR3 is TGTGCCAGCTCACCGTCCTACAGGGCTGAAGAGACCCAGTACTTC.

The genes are TRBV28 and TRBJ2-7, with 13 bases matching TRBD2. The CDR3 loop spans 15 amino acids. The ends lost 7 bases at V and 2 bases at J; junction bases unmatched: 5. In germline, CDR1 is MDHEN, CDR2 SYDVKM. CDR3 nucleotides: TGTGCCAGCACCGCGGGACTAGCGGGGCCCTACGAGCAGTACTTC. This codes for CASTAGLAGPYEQYF.

This sequence joins TRBV6-6 and TRBJ1-6, with a weak D call TRBD1 (6 bases). The CDR3 runs to 16 residues. CDR1 MNHNY and CDR2 SVGAGI come from the germline V gene (reference sequence). V lost 4 bases to trimming and J lost 8 bases, with 18 bases between them. The CDR3, as DNA: TGTGCCAGCAGTTTCCCCCCCGACAGGCTCGATTCACCCCTCCACTTT. This encodes CASSFPPDRLDSPLHF.

The chain recombines TRBV27 with TRBJ2-7; D unresolved. CDR1 and CDR2 (germline): MNHEY, SMNVEV (reference sequence). The CDR3 sequence is 13 residues long. With 0 bases removed from V and 0 bases from J, the gap between germline ends came to 3 bases. The CDR3 DNA sequence: TGTGCCAGCAGTTTATCGGTCTCCTACGAGCAGTACTTC. Translated: CASSLSVSYEQYF.

This chain joins TRBV5-1 and TRBJ2-1, with D unclear. The CDR3 covers 12 residues. The germline V gene encodes CDR1 SGHRS and CDR2 YFSETQ. V was trimmed by 4 bases and J by 8 bases, leaving 10 bases between them. CDR3 amino acids: CASSPTWDEQFF. The CDR3 nucleotides are TGCGCCAGCAGCCCCACATGGGATGAGCAGTTCTTC.

This chain joins TRBV2 and TRBJ1-2; a weak D match, TRBD1 (5 bases). Germline CDR1 reads SNHLY; CDR2 reads FYNNEI. This CDR3 has 11 amino acids. Trimming pared 7 bases from V and 7 bases from J, leaving 10 bases between. CDR3 amino acids: CASTGARGYTF. Written as DNA, the CDR3 is TGTGCCAGCACCGGGGCTCGTGGCTACACCTTC.

The rearrangement joins TRBV27 to TRBJ2-7, with TRBD2 matching 10 bases. The CDR3 is made up of 15 amino acids. Germline CDR1 is MNHEY and CDR2 is SMNVEV (reference sequence). V dropped 6 bases and J dropped 2; count of bases not matched to a gene: 7. The CDR3, as DNA: TGTGCCAGCAGCAATCTAGCGGGAGTAACCTACGAGCAGTACTTC. Its translation is CASSNLAGVTYEQYF.

The gene calls are TRBV10-2 and TRBJ2-1; the D is unclear. Trimming took 3 bases from V and 12 from J, leaving 15 bases between them. The germline V gene encodes CDR1 WSHSY and CDR2 SAAADI. CDR3 length equals 13 residues. CDR3 loop: CASSERIGEVQFF. The CDR3 DNA is TGCGCCAGCAGTGAAAGGATTGGTGAGGTGCAGTTCTTC.

The chain combines TRBV7-6 with TRBJ2-1; maybe TRBD1 (7 bases). The CDR3 totals 16 residues. Deletions cut 5 bases from V and 9 bases from J, with 23 bases between. Per the germline V gene, CDR1 is SGHVS and CDR2 is FNYEAQ. The CDR3 is CASSRGGPGGPAEQFF. The CDR3 region has the DNA TGTGCCAGCAGCAGAGGGGGGCCAGGGGGGCCCGCTGAGCAGTTCTTC.

In regard to this clone: The same CDR3 arises from other DNA sequences in this sample as well. The genes are TRBV29-1 and TRBJ2-7; D perhaps matches TRBD2 (5 bases). The V end was cut by 4 bases, the J end by 4 bases, with 11 bases between. The CDR3 totals 12 residues. Germline CDR1 reads SQVTM; CDR2 reads ANQGSEA. CDR3 bases: TGCAGCGTTGTCGGGGATTCGTACGAGCAGTACTTC. It encodes CSVVGDSYEQYF.

This chain links TRBV7-8 with TRBJ1-1; D is unresolved. Germline CDR1 SGHVS, CDR2 FQNEAQ. V shed 1 base and J shed 1 base, with 10 bases lying between them. The CDR3 is 15 residues long. CDR3 protein: CASSLGWMSNTEAFF. The CDR3 nucleotides are TGTGCCAGCAGCTTAGGGTGGATGTCGAACACTGAAGCTTTCTTT.

This clone is a singleton in its sample. The rearrangement links TRBV7-9 to TRBJ2-7; D is ambiguous. The CDR3 is 15 amino acids. Trimming removed 5 bases from V and 2 bases from J, with 16 bases in between. Per germline, CDR1 SEHNR and CDR2 FQNEAQ (reference sequence). The CDR3: CASSPPQPVPYEQYF. The CDR3 DNA follows: TGTGCCAGCAGCCCCCCACAACCCGTACCCTACGAGCAGTACTTC.

The gene calls are TRBV11-2 and TRBJ2-3, with TRBD1 matching over 10 bases. The J segment lost 3 bases and the V segment lost 5 bases, leaving 5 bases of the junction unmatched. The CDR3 contains 15 residues. CDR1 is SGHAT and CDR2 is FQNNGV in the germline V gene. As DNA, the CDR3 is TGTGCCAGCAGCCCCCGGGACAGGGGTACAGATACGCAGTATTTT. Amino acid sequence: CASSPRDRGTDTQYF.

The chain uses TRBV27 and TRBJ2-7; D may be TRBD2 (6 bases). This CDR3 is 16 amino acids long. The V end lost 5 bases, the J end lost 5 bases, and 22 bases lay between the germline ends. Per the germline V gene, CDR1 is MNHEY and CDR2 is SMNVEV (reference sequence). The CDR3 sequence is CASSSGGRLFTDEQYF. CDR3 DNA: TGTGCCAGCAGTAGCGGAGGGCGCCTATTCACCGACGAGCAGTACTTC.

The chain carries TRBV9 and TRBJ2-1, with 10 bases that match TRBD1. With V trimmed by 4 bases and J by 7 bases, 8 bases remained unmatched. CDR1 is SGDLS, CDR2 YYNGEE, per germline. This CDR3 spans 15 amino acids. As DNA, the CDR3 is TGTGCCAGCAGCATCTCCGGGACAGGGGCGAATGAGCAGTTCTTC. Translated: CASSISGTGANEQFF. The whole variable domain, remainder taken from reference TRBV9 and TRBJ2-1, is DSGVTQTPKHLITATGQRVTLRCSPRSGDLSVYWYQQSLDQGLQFLIQYYNGEERAKGNILERFSAQQFPDLHSELNLSSLELGDSALYFCASSISGTGANEQFFGPGTRLTVL.

This sequence joins TRBV4-1 and TRBJ1-1; 8 nucleotides match TRBD1. Germline trimming cut 4 bases from V and 5 bases from J; bases unmatched to any gene: 3. In germline, CDR1 is MGHRA, CDR2 YSYEKL. The CDR3 loop spans 13 amino acids. The CDR3 region is CASSRNRGTEAFF. CDR3 in DNA: TGCGCCAGCAGCCGCAACAGGGGGACTGAAGCTTTCTTT.

The V gene is TRBV27, the J gene TRBJ2-2; D is undetermined. Trimming left V 7 bases short and J 5 bases short, with 11 bases between. CDR3 length equals 13 residues. Per germline, CDR1 MNHEY and CDR2 SMNVEV (reference sequence). The CDR3 protein is CASTLTMTGELFF. CDR3 bases: TGTGCCAGCACCCTAACCATGACCGGGGAGCTGTTTTTT.

This clone was seen once. This sequence joins TRBV6-6 and TRBJ2-4, with no clear D. The germline V and J ends were trimmed by 2 bases and 8 bases, with 16 bases remaining between them. Germline V gene sequence: CDR1 MNHNY, CDR2 SVGAGI (reference sequence). This CDR3 spans 15 amino acids. The CDR3 loop is CASSYPGIRVDIQYF. DNA of the CDR3: TGTGCCAGCAGTTACCCAGGTATCCGGGTAGACATTCAGTACTTC.

This chain joins TRBV9 and TRBJ1-5; D is ambiguous. Trimming removed 3 bases from V and 5 bases from J, with 9 bases in between. CDR3 length: 13 residues. Germline CDR1 and CDR2: SGDLS and YYNGEE. The CDR3 loop reads CASSADDYQPQHF. CDR3 bases: TGTGCCAGCAGCGCGGATGACTATCAGCCCCAGCATTTT.

This chain joins TRBV23-1 and TRBJ2-7; 7 nucleotides line up with TRBD2. TRBV23-1 is an ORF for which the function is uncertain. Trimming cost V 0 bases and J 0 bases; bases outside gene matches: 8. This CDR3 has 17 amino acids. CDR3 residues: CASSQSECPGGSYEQYF. CDR3 nucleotide sequence: TGCGCCAGCAGTCAATCCGAATGCCCGGGGGGCTCCTACGAGCAGTACTTC.

This rearrangement joins TRBV5-4 to TRBJ2-4; D uncertain. Trimming removed 0 bases from V and 2 bases from J, with 6 bases in between. There are 14 residues in the CDR3. From germline, CDR1 is SGHNT and CDR2 YYREEE (reference sequence). The CDR3 bases are TGTGCCAGCAGCTTGGCAGGAACCAAAAACATTCAGTACTTC. Encoded protein: CASSLAGTKNIQYF.

The chain couples TRBV11-1 to TRBJ2-1, with a tentative D call TRBD2 (5 bases). Germline CDR1 and CDR2: SGHAT and FQDESV (reference sequence). The CDR3 is 17 amino acids. V was clipped by 4 bases and J by 3 bases, with 19 bases between them. The CDR3 nucleotides read TGTGCCAGCAGCTGCCTAGCCACCTGGACGTTCTACAATGAGCAGTTCTTC. As protein: CASSCLATWTFYNEQFF.